Sequencing of this T cell receptor (beta chain) was carried out in a study of T cells after yellow fever vaccination. Across the whole study: Low-cell-number fractions were prepared with SMART-Seq v4 Ultra Low Input.

TCR cDNA was made by 5'RACE template switching, adding a universal primer site and UMIs. TCRdb ran MiXCR on the 5' RACE reads and lists one entry per CDR3 protein. In the table there are just under 600,000 distinct CDR3 sequences, 13% of which are singletons. There are a few counts of this clonotype. The antigen is unknown. Study conclusions and caveats: Most clones from primary vaccination were detected again post-booster (about 96% CD4, around 90% CD8). Only a small proportion of the clonotypes turned up in both the CD4 and the CD8 compartments, likely arising from convergent recombination.

Germline CDR1 and CDR2: SGHVS and FNYEAQ. The CDR3 spans 14 residues. V shed 7 bases and J 5 bases; nucleotides not matched to a gene: 3. This chain uses TRBV7-6 with TRBJ2-2; 11 bases agree with TRBD2. Sequenced material: PBMCs, taken on the day of the yellow fever booster vaccination. The clonotype was recovered from a man aged 25 to 40 who received the YFV17D yellow fever vaccine. The CDR3 is CASTRTSGTGELFF. As DNA, the CDR3 is TGTGCCAGCACCAGGACTAGCGGGACCGGGGAGCTGTTTTTT.